This TCR beta chain was identified in a study of T cells after yellow fever vaccination. Study-level points and caveats: Researchers report a weaker secondary response that nonetheless peaked faster, day 5 versus 15. Clonotypes shared by both compartments, CD4 and CD8, made up a small share.

UMIs were added to TCR cDNA along with a universal primer site when it was made by 5'RACE template switching. TCRdb redid the calling of the 5' RACE reads with MiXCR, one entry per CDR3 protein. The sample has 510,000 or so distinct CDR3 sequences, around 21% seen once. The CDR3 sequence is 12 residues long. V was trimmed by 4 bases and J by 7 bases, leaving 7 bases between them. Looked up from germline, CDR1 is SGHVS and CDR2 is FNYEAQ. As regards this clonotype: Its antigen is still unknown.

Source: PBMCs, taken 15 days after the yellow fever booster vaccination. The sequence was obtained from a man in his thirties or forties who received the YFV17D yellow fever vaccine. The gene calls are TRBV7-6 and TRBJ2-2, with D unclear. CDR3 residues: CASSSSVGELFF. The CDR3, as DNA: TGTGCCAGCAGCTCGTCCGTCGGGGAGCTGTTTTTT.